The rows below give T cell receptor beta chains drawn from one sample of a study of blood T cell repertoires in COVID-19. Method: immunoSEQ multiplex PCR; TCRdb's copy keeps in-frame clones and lacks some. Of hundreds of thousands of clones in the sample, 83% were seen once. The specimen sequenced was peripheral blood. The receptor source for this set is a woman aged 40 to 55 with active or convalescent COVID-19. CDR3s include the opening cysteine and the closing phenylalanine or tryptophan. Each record gives: J gene, V gene, clone size, CDR3 protein. Clone size is given for some rows only: seen once, a few or many times, or a class if the clone is expanded.

J gene: TRBJ1-2
V gene: TRBV5-4
clone size: -
CDR3 protein: CASSLGDRVRGYTF

J gene: TRBJ1-2
V gene: TRBV14
clone size: once
CDR3 protein: CASSQQGRIDYGYTF

J gene: TRBJ2-1
V gene: TRBV13
clone size: -
CDR3 protein: CASSPSSARGSHNEQFF

J gene: TRBJ1-3
V gene: TRBV4-1
clone size: few
CDR3 protein: CASSLGQGPPGNTIYF

J gene: TRBJ1-5
V gene: TRBV5-5
clone size: -
CDR3 protein: CASSLGSYNQPQHF

J gene: TRBJ2-1
V gene: TRBV18
clone size: -
CDR3 protein: CASSPRGDEQFF

J gene: TRBJ1-2
V gene: TRBV19
clone size: -
CDR3 protein: CASSTYLGDNYGYTF

J gene: TRBJ1-1
V gene: TRBV27
clone size: -
CDR3 protein: CASSLWGGTTEAFF

J gene: TRBJ1-1
V gene: TRBV5-1
clone size: -
CDR3 protein: CASSLVGTDEAFF

J gene: TRBJ2-7
V gene: TRBV6-5
clone size: few
CDR3 protein: CASSYAASYYEQYF

J gene: TRBJ2-5
V gene: TRBV7-2
clone size: once
CDR3 protein: CASSSDRGAETQYF

J gene: TRBJ1-1
V gene: TRBV7-9
clone size: -
CDR3 protein: CASSLIGQGTEAFF

J gene: TRBJ1-1
V gene: TRBV9
clone size: -
CDR3 protein: CASSVEGGDTEAFF

J gene: TRBJ2-5
V gene: TRBV24-1
clone size: once
CDR3 protein: CATSAGGSLEETQYF

J gene: TRBJ1-4
V gene: TRBV5-1
clone size: -
CDR3 protein: CASSSLATNEKLFF

J gene: TRBJ1-5
V gene: TRBV29-1
clone size: -
CDR3 protein: CSVERDRGQPQHF

J gene: TRBJ1-5
V gene: TRBV30
clone size: -
CDR3 protein: CAWSSRVDTNQPQHF

J gene: TRBJ1-1
V gene: TRBV19
clone size: -
CDR3 protein: CASSIQGLTEAFF

J gene: TRBJ2-1
V gene: TRBV29-1
clone size: few
CDR3 protein: CSVEGTNYNEQFF

J gene: TRBJ2-5
V gene: TRBV2
clone size: -
CDR3 protein: CASTYGPEQGTQYF

J gene: TRBJ1-2
V gene: TRBV5-6
clone size: -
CDR3 protein: CASSRSDRGHGYTF

J gene: TRBJ1-5
V gene: TRBV18
clone size: -
CDR3 protein: CASSTDRGRDQPQHF

J gene: TRBJ1-2
V gene: TRBV4-3
clone size: -
CDR3 protein: CASSQKPGGSHHYTF

J gene: TRBJ1-2
V gene: TRBV6-5
clone size: -
CDR3 protein: CASTDSTLYGYTF

J gene: TRBJ2-3
V gene: TRBV7-2
clone size: once
CDR3 protein: CASSSRGGTVTQYF

J gene: TRBJ1-4
V gene: TRBV19
clone size: -
CDR3 protein: CASSHARTGRDEKLFF

J gene: TRBJ2-7
V gene: TRBV27
clone size: -
CDR3 protein: CASSYGQGKDHEQYF

J gene: TRBJ2-1
V gene: TRBV4-2
clone size: -
CDR3 protein: CASSQRSGGLNEQFF

J gene: TRBJ2-6
V gene: TRBV19
clone size: once
CDR3 protein: CASSAQGTGANVLTF

J gene: TRBJ2-1
V gene: TRBV30
clone size: -
CDR3 protein: CAWRSDRGFYNEQFF

J gene: TRBJ2-7
V gene: TRBV7-8
clone size: -
CDR3 protein: CASSLLPSGNYEQYF

J gene: TRBJ1-1
V gene: TRBV12-3/TRBV12-4
clone size: -
CDR3 protein: CASSRTDSEAFF

J gene: TRBJ1-2
V gene: TRBV7-2
clone size: once
CDR3 protein: CASSRGQGYSYGYTF

J gene: TRBJ2-7
V gene: TRBV6-2/TRBV6-3
clone size: -
CDR3 protein: CASSYSGQGIYEQYF

J gene: TRBJ2-6
V gene: TRBV27
clone size: -
CDR3 protein: CASSSSRKTGRSSGANVLTF

J gene: TRBJ1-2
V gene: TRBV5-1
clone size: -
CDR3 protein: CASSLANRETGYGYTF

J gene: TRBJ1-2
V gene: TRBV28
clone size: -
CDR3 protein: CASSSIKGTATNYGYTF

J gene: TRBJ2-2
V gene: TRBV5-5
clone size: -
CDR3 protein: CASSLGQGATGELFF

J gene: TRBJ1-4
V gene: TRBV12-2
clone size: -
CDR3 protein: CASRPGVVSNEKLFF

J gene: TRBJ1-1
V gene: TRBV4-3
clone size: -
CDR3 protein: CASSQGPDSHEAFF

J gene: TRBJ2-1
V gene: TRBV5-6
clone size: -
CDR3 protein: CASSPRRSSYNEQFF

J gene: TRBJ1-2
V gene: TRBV20-1
clone size: few
CDR3 protein: CSASINNRGSYGYTF

J gene: TRBJ2-3
V gene: TRBV27
clone size: -
CDR3 protein: CASSSRTSGRTDTQYF

J gene: TRBJ1-6
V gene: TRBV11-3
clone size: -
CDR3 protein: CASSWGDRSPLHF

J gene: TRBJ1-2
V gene: TRBV3-1/TRBV3-2
clone size: -
CDR3 protein: CASSHGTGENGYTF

J gene: TRBJ1-5
V gene: TRBV10-3
clone size: -
CDR3 protein: CAISEEPGGNNQPQHF

J gene: TRBJ1-1
V gene: TRBV4-2
clone size: -
CDR3 protein: CASSYNVAPDTEAFF

J gene: TRBJ2-7
V gene: TRBV13
clone size: -
CDR3 protein: CASSLVGSSYEQYF

J gene: TRBJ2-2
V gene: TRBV4-3
clone size: -
CDR3 protein: CASSQEGGGNTGELFF

J gene: TRBJ2-1
V gene: TRBV11-3
clone size: -
CDR3 protein: CASSPGGGEHNEQFF

J gene: TRBJ2-3
V gene: TRBV21-1
clone size: few
CDR3 protein: CASSKAGAQRPTDTQYF